This paragraph covers one TCR beta chain sequence. The data are from a study of cytomegalovirus exposure and HLA in healthy donors. About the study: HLA-typed donors were the source of approximately 88 million unique TCRs, which an early data release held.

The PCR used 60 Vbeta and 13 Jbeta primers. TCRdb's copy holds only in-frame clones and misses some; the assay was immunoSEQ multiplex PCR. This table has some 150,000 clones, over 70% appearing once. The CDR3 length is 11 residues. The V gene lost 7 bases and the J gene lost 6 bases, with 8 bases spanning the gap. Germline V gene data show CDR1 as MNHEY and CDR2 as SVGAGI. The sample was PBMCs. The chain employs TRBV6-5 and TRBJ2-3, with D perhaps matching TRBD1 (5 bases). This receptor was obtained from a man younger than 40 in good health and CMV-seronegative. CDR3 amino acids: CASTSGDTQYF. In DNA form, the CDR3 reads TGTGCCAGCACATCAGGGGATACGCAGTATTTT.